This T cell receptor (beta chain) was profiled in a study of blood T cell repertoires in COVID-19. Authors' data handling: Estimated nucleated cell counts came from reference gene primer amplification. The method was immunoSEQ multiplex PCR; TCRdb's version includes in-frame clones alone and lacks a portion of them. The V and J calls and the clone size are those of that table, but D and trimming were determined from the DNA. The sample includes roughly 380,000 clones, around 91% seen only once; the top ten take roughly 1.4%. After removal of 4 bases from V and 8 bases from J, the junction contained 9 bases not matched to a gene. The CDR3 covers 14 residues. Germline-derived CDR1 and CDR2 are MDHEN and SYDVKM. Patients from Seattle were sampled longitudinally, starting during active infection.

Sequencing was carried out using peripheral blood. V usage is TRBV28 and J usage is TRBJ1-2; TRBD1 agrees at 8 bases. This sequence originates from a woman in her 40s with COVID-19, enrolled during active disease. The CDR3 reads CASSSTGVAWGYTF. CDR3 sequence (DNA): TGTGCCAGCAGTTCGACAGGGGTAGCTTGGGGCTACACCTTC.